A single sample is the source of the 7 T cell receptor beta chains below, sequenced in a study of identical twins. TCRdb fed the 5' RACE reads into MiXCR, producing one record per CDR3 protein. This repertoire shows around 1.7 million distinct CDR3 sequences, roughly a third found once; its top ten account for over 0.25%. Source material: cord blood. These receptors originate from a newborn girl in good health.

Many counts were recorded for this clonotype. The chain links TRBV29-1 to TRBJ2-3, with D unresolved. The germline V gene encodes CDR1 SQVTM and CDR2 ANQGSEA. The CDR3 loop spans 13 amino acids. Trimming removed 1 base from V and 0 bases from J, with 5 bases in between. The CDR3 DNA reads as TGCAGCGTTGAAGGGGCTAGCACAGATACGCAGTATTTT. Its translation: CSVEGASTDTQYF.

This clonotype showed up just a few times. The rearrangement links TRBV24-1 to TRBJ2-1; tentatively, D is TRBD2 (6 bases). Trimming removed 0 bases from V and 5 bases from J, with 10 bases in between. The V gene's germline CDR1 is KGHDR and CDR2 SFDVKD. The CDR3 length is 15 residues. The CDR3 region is CATSDLSGFDNEQFF. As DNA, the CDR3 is TGTGCCACCAGTGATTTGAGCGGGTTCGACAATGAGCAGTTCTTC.

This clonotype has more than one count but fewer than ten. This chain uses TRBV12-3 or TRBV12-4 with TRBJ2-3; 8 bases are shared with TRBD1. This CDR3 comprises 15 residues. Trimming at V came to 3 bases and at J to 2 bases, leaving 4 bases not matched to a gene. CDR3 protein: CASSFLDRDTDTQYF. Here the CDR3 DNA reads TGTGCCAGCAGTTTTTTGGACAGGGACACAGATACGCAGTATTTT.

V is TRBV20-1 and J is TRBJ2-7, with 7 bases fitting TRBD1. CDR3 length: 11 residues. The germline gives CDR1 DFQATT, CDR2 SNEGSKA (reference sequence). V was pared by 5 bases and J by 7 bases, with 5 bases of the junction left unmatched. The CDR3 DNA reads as TGCAGTGCTGGGACAGTCAATGAGCAGTACTTC. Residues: CSAGTVNEQYF.

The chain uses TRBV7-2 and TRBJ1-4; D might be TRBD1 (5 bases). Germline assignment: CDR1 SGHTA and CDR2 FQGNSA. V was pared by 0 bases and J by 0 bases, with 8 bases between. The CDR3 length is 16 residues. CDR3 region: CASSLAGVPTNEKLFF. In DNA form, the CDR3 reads TGTGCCAGCAGCTTAGCGGGGGTCCCAACTAATGAAAAACTGTTTTTT.

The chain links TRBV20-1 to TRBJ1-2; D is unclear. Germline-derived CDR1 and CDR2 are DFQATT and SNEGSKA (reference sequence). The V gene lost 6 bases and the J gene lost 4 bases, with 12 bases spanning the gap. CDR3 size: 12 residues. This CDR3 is CSASGHLYGYTF. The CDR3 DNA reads TGCAGTGCATCAGGCCACCTCTATGGCTACACCTTC.

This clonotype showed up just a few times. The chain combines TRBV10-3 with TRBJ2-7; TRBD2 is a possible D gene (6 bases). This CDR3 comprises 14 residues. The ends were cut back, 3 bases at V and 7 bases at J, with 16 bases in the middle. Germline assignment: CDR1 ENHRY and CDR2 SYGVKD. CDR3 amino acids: CAISDPRDFSEQYF. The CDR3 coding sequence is TGTGCCATCAGTGACCCCCGGGACTTCTCTGAGCAGTACTTC.